These 21 T cell receptor beta chains share one sample of origin, sequenced in a study of monozygotic twins with inflammatory bowel disease (dated by TCRdb to about 2019). Library construction relied on 5' RACE. TCRdb names Illumina HiSeq 2500 as the instrument used. Reads reprocessed by TCRdb are summarized as one entry per CDR3 protein sequence, and DNA is absent. The sample table on file contains some 200,000 distinct CDR3 sequences. The top ten hold roughly 7.5% of the sample. Sequencing used blood. The source is a human donor with ulcerative colitis or Crohn's disease, or a healthy co-twin of an affected twin (not recorded which).

V is TRBV20-1 and J is TRBJ2-4. The germline V gene has CDR1 DFQATT and CDR2 SNEGSKA (reference sequence). The CDR3 consists of 16 residues. This CDR3 reads CSARDLLAELKNIQYF.

The chain employs TRBV20-1 and TRBJ2-3. Germline V gene sequence: CDR1 DFQATT, CDR2 SNEGSKA (reference sequence). This CDR3 has 15 amino acids. The CDR3 here is CSAFFRLRRPDTQYF.

CDR3: CASRRTDTGELFF. The chain recombines TRBV2 with TRBJ2-2. This CDR3 comprises 13 residues. From germline, CDR1 is SNHLY and CDR2 FYNNEI.

V is TRBV4-1 and J is TRBJ2-1; the D call of TRBD2 rests on TCRdb alone, since no DNA is present to check it. This CDR3 has 17 residues. Germline CDR1 MGHRA, CDR2 YSYEKL. CDR3: CASSQDSGTRGGNEQFF.

The chain uses TRBV6-5 and TRBJ2-4. Per germline, CDR1 MNHEY and CDR2 SVGAGI. The CDR3 has 15 residues. The CDR3 here is CASRSGSTAKNIQYF.

This chain uses TRBV12-3 or TRBV12-4 with TRBJ2-1. The CDR3 loop spans 15 amino acids. The CDR3 is CASTLGASSYNEQFF.

This chain joins TRBV11-2 and TRBJ2-3; the TCRdb call, TRBD2, lacks DNA for checking. The germline CDR1 and CDR2 sequences are SGHAT and FQNNGV. The CDR3 runs 19 residues. The CDR3 spells CASSLGLTSGPGGTDTQYF.

The chain's CDR3 is CASSLHSGTGDYIQYF. V and J are TRBV3-1 and TRBJ2-4; TCRdb calls TRBD1, which cannot be checked without DNA. CDR1 is LGHDT and CDR2 is YNNKEL in the germline V gene (reference sequence). The CDR3 has 16 amino acids.

The J gene is TRBJ2-5, the V gene TRBV7-7; TCRdb picks TRBD1, but there is no DNA to check that call. Germline V gives CDR1 SSHAT, CDR2 FNYEAQ (reference sequence). The CDR3 contains 14 residues. The CDR3 reads CASSPGQGIETQYF.

This chain connects TRBV15 to TRBJ2-4; no DNA is available, so the TRBD2 call from TCRdb remains unchecked. Germline V gene sequence: CDR1 LNHNV, CDR2 YYDKDF (reference sequence). This CDR3 is built from 13 residues. The chain's CDR3 is CATSLSGGSIQYF.

The chain joins TRBV7-3 to TRBJ2-7. Germline lookup yields CDR1 SGHTA and CDR2 FQGTGA. The CDR3 consists of 13 residues. The chain's CDR3 is CASSFDRGHEQYF.

The chain combines TRBV6-5 with TRBJ2-7; no DNA is available, so the TRBD1 call from TCRdb remains unchecked. Germline CDR1 MNHEY, CDR2 SVGAGI. The CDR3 totals 15 residues. CDR3 in amino acids: CASSSPDREGLEQYF.

This chain links TRBV20-1 with TRBJ2-3; TCRdb gives TRBD2 as the D gene, but with no DNA this cannot be confirmed. Germline V lookup: CDR1 DFQATT, CDR2 SNEGSKA (reference sequence). The CDR3 has 14 residues. This CDR3 is CSAPQGGNTDTQYF.

The chain links TRBV7-8 to TRBJ2-7. The germline CDR1 and CDR2 sequences are SGHVS and FQNEAQ. The CDR3 has 12 amino acids. CDR3 sequence reads: CASSFAGYEQYF.

This chain uses TRBV27 with TRBJ1-2; the TRBD1 assignment by TCRdb is unverifiable without DNA. CDR1 and CDR2 from the germline V gene are MNHEY and SMNVEV (reference sequence). The CDR3 loop spans 18 amino acids. The CDR3 protein is CASRERTGGSDVLYGYTF.

The gene calls are TRBV29-1 and TRBJ2-7; TCRdb's D call of TRBD2 is untestable without DNA. CDR3 length equals 14 residues. Germline CDR1 is SQVTM and CDR2 is ANQGSEA. The CDR3 loop is CSVDHGTGEFEQYF.

The rearrangement joins TRBV5-4 to TRBJ2-1. This CDR3 has 11 amino acids. Germline V lookup: CDR1 SGHNT, CDR2 YYREEE (reference sequence). CDR3 region: CASSLGAEQFF. Combining the CDR3 with reference TRBV5-4 and TRBJ2-1 gives the whole variable domain ETGVTQSPTHLIKTRGQQVTLRCSSQSGHNTVSWYQQALGQGPQFIFQYYREEENGRGNFPPRFSGLQFPNYSSELNVNALELDDSALYLCASSLGAEQFFGPGTRLTVL.

The chain links TRBV6-5 to TRBJ2-5; with no DNA, the TCRdb D assignment of TRBD1 cannot be verified. This CDR3 spans 13 amino acids. Germline loops: CDR1 MNHEY, CDR2 SVGAGI. CDR3: CATAQDGRETQYF.

This sequence joins TRBV14 and TRBJ2-7. Germline V gene sequence: CDR1 SGHDN, CDR2 FVKESK. The CDR3 contains 15 residues. The CDR3: CASSQGLAIPYEQYF.

This chain uses TRBV10-3 with TRBJ2-2. Germline values: CDR1 ENHRY, CDR2 SYGVKD. The CDR3 is 13 amino acids. The CDR3 sequence: CAISAANTGELFF.

This sequence joins TRBV2 and TRBJ2-1; with no DNA, the TCRdb D assignment of TRBD2 cannot be verified. Germline V CDR1 and CDR2: SNHLY, FYNNEI. CDR3 length equals 17 residues. The CDR3 loop reads CASNPGLAGAPYNEQFF.